This T cell receptor (beta chain) comes out of a study of T cell responses to AZD1222 COVID-19 vaccine. Broader study findings: The sample set comprised mostly white British donors with more females, and clonal diversity was possibly underestimated. The repertoires were collected only after the peak T cell response. Baseline serology detected seropositivity in only a handful of AZD1222 recipients.

Concerning this clone itself: The antigen is undetermined.

The method was immunoSEQ multiplex PCR; TCRdb's version includes in-frame clones alone and lacks a portion of them. This table holds roughly 150,000 clones, roughly 88% found once. This CDR3 has 13 residues. Germline V lookup: CDR1 SGHRS, CDR2 YFSETQ. J lost 5 bases, V lost 3 bases, and 4 bases had no gene match. Timing groups of about 4 and about 12 weeks for second doses were pooled. The source of this sequence is an adult who received the AZD1222 COVID-19 vaccine. Source: peripheral blood, taken 28 days after the second AZD1222 dose. This rearrangement joins TRBV5-1 to TRBJ1-1; 7 nucleotides align to TRBD1. DNA for the CDR3: TGCGCCAGCAGCTCAGGGGGTGCGACTGAAGCTTTCTTT. Translation gives CASSSGGATEAFF.